This T cell receptor beta chain is from a study of PD-1 blockade in classical Hodgkin lymphoma. The time point here: cycle 4 day 1 (C4D1), after six to seven weeks of nivolumab. All trial patients relapsed after autologous stem cell transplantation. CDR3 length: 12 amino acids. Unmatched junction bases numbered 3, after V lost 4 bases and J lost 9 bases. Germline lookup yields CDR1 ENHRY and CDR2 SYGVKD. The method was immunoSEQ multiplex PCR; TCRdb's version includes in-frame clones alone and lacks a portion of them. This table has roughly 51,000 clones, about 76% appearing once. On this clone: The target antigen is unknown.

Study-wide points: Baseline TCR diversity was reportedly lower in newly diagnosed patients than in healthy donors. It was reported as lower still in relapsed/refractory patients.

This TCR derives from a human donor with classical Hodgkin lymphoma. The rearrangement links TRBV10-3 to TRBJ2-1; 7 nucleotides match TRBD2. Sequencing was performed on peripheral blood mononuclear cells (PBMCs), taken before the fourth cycle of nivolumab. The CDR3 is CAISGGGGEQFF. In DNA, the CDR3 is TGTGCCATCAGTGGGGGGGGTGGTGAGCAGTTCTTC.